Each of the 30 T cell receptor beta chains below was sequenced from the same sample in a study of blood T cell repertoires in COVID-19. Some clones are missing from TCRdb's copy, which holds only in-frame ones; the method was immunoSEQ multiplex PCR. The table records about 200,000 clones, 87% of them present only once. The sample consisted of PBMCs or T cells enriched from blood (not recorded which). These receptors were taken from a woman in her twenties or thirties who had recovered from COVID-19.

V and J are TRBV30 and TRBJ2-2; unclear D gene. Trimming took off 3 bases at V and 6 bases at J, with 5 bases between the two ends. Germline V gene sequence: CDR1 GTSNPN, CDR2 SVGIG (reference sequence). This CDR3 has 11 residues. The CDR3 DNA sequence: TGTGCCTGGAGACTCCCCGGGGAGCTGTTTTTT. Its protein product is CAWRLPGELFF.

The chain combines TRBV24-1 with TRBJ2-7, with 9 nucleotides matching TRBD2. CDR3 length equals 15 residues. Germline-derived CDR1 and CDR2 are KGHDR and SFDVKD. After removal of 5 bases from V and 9 bases from J, the junction contained 13 bases not matched to a gene. The CDR3 loop is CATSGSGSRTSRQYF. DNA for the CDR3: TGTGCCACCAGTGGTAGCGGGAGTAGGACATCGAGGCAGTACTTC.

The chain uses TRBV4-1 and TRBJ2-1; 9 bases agree with TRBD2. CDR1 is MGHRA, CDR2 YSYEKL, per germline. J was trimmed by 9 bases and V by 4 bases; bases with no gene match: 13. The CDR3 contains 16 residues. CDR3 coding DNA: TGCGCCAGCAGCCCAAGCGGTGCGGGAGGGTCACCTGAGCAGTTCTTC. This sequence encodes CASSPSGAGGSPEQFF.

This rearrangement joins TRBV7-9 to TRBJ1-4; TRBD1 is a possible D gene (6 bases). CDR3 size: 15 residues. V was trimmed by 3 bases and J by 1 base, leaving 9 bases between them. Germline CDR1 SEHNR, CDR2 FQNEAQ (reference sequence). CDR3 DNA sequence: TGTGCCAGCAGCTTGTTAGGGGGAACTAATGAAAAACTGTTTTTT. This sequence encodes CASSLLGGTNEKLFF.

The J gene is TRBJ1-1, the V gene TRBV11-3; D unclear. Trimming shortened V by 0 bases and J by 2 bases, and 16 bases separated the two germline ends. The CDR3 is made up of 17 amino acids. Germline loops: CDR1 SGHNT, CDR2 YENEEA. Here the CDR3 reads CASSLDDGETPNTEAFF. The CDR3 bases are TGTGCCAGCAGCTTAGATGACGGGGAGACTCCAAACACTGAAGCTTTCTTT. The full variable domain, rest sourced from reference TRBV11-3 and TRBJ1-1, is EAGVVQSPRYKIIEKKQPVAFWCNPISGHNTLYWYLQNLGQGPELLIRYENEEAVDDSQLPKDRFSAERLKGVDSTLKIQPAELGDSAVYLCASSLDDGETPNTEAFFGQGTRLTVV.

V and J are TRBV7-9 and TRBJ2-2, with D possibly matching TRBD1 (5 bases). Germline V gene lookup returns CDR1 SEHNR and CDR2 FQNEAQ (reference sequence). With 0 bases removed from V and 4 bases from J, the gap between germline ends came to 9 bases. The CDR3 totals 15 residues. The CDR3: CASSLAGQVTGELFF. Here the CDR3 DNA reads TGTGCCAGCAGCTTAGCCGGACAAGTCACCGGGGAGCTGTTTTTT.

The rearrangement uses TRBV5-1 and TRBJ1-2; 11 bases are shared with TRBD1. Germline assignment: CDR1 SGHRS and CDR2 YFSETQ. The CDR3 is made up of 15 amino acids. The trim removed 4 bases at V and 3 bases at J, leaving 5 bases unmatched. DNA of the CDR3: TGCGCCAGCAGCCTGTGGGACAGGGGGGACTATGGCTACACCTTC. Protein sequence: CASSLWDRGDYGYTF.

CDR3 DNA sequence: TGTGCCAGCAGCTTAGATGTAGAGATCTATGGCTACACCTTC. Its translation: CASSLDVEIYGYTF. This chain connects TRBV7-8 to TRBJ1-2, with D unclear. V was cut by 1 base and J by 4 bases, with 10 bases left in between. Germline V gene lookup returns CDR1 SGHVS and CDR2 FQNEAQ. The CDR3 is 14 amino acids.

This chain links TRBV4-3 with TRBJ1-2; TRBD1 matches at 7 bases. Germline loops: CDR1 LGHNA, CDR2 YSLEER. V shed 2 bases and J 8 bases; nucleotides not matched to a gene: 5. The CDR3 has 13 amino acids. The CDR3 DNA sequence: TGCGCCAGCAGCCAAACAGGGGCGGGAGGCTACACCTTC. This sequence encodes CASSQTGAGGYTF.

This chain uses TRBV19 with TRBJ2-7; 10 bases are shared with TRBD2. Germline assignment: CDR1 LNHDA and CDR2 SQIVND (reference sequence). The ends lost 6 bases at V and 2 bases at J; junction bases unmatched: 4. CDR3 length equals 14 residues. CDR3 in DNA: TGTGCCAGTAGCTTTAGCGGGAGGACCTACGAGCAGTACTTC. Its translation: CASSFSGRTYEQYF.

The chain employs TRBV6-6 and TRBJ2-1; D is possibly TRBD1 (5 bases). The germline CDR1 and CDR2 sequences are MNHNY and SVGAGI (reference sequence). Trimming removed 6 bases from V and 9 bases from J, with 12 bases in between. The CDR3 spans 12 residues. CDR3 region: CASRDQGTEQFF. In DNA, the CDR3 is TGTGCCAGCAGGGATCAGGGCACTGAGCAGTTCTTC.

This clone was detected once. This chain connects TRBV7-8 to TRBJ2-2; TRBD1 matches 9 bases. The CDR3 runs to 16 residues. V shed 9 bases and J 1 base; nucleotides not matched to a gene: 9. Germline CDR1 and CDR2: SGHVS and FQNEAQ. CDR3 coding DNA: TGTGCCAGGACGCAAAGGGACAGGGAGAACACCGGGGAGCTGTTTTTT. It encodes CARTQRDRENTGELFF.

This CDR3 is CASRKQGAGANVLTF. CDR3 DNA: TGTGCCAGTAGGAAACAGGGGGCTGGGGCCAACGTCCTGACTTTC. The gene calls are TRBV19 and TRBJ2-6; 8 bases are a match to TRBD1. With V trimmed by 6 bases and J by 2 bases, 3 bases remained unmatched. The CDR3 totals 15 residues. Germline CDR1 is LNHDA and CDR2 is SQIVND (reference sequence).

On this clone: The junction departs from germline at one end; a sequencing error may be responsible. The chain is built from TRBV5-1 and TRBJ1-1; 7 positions agree with TRBD1. Per the germline V gene, CDR1 is SGHRS and CDR2 is YFSETQ. The CDR3 spans 15 residues. The chain's CDR3 is CASSLAGQTNSEAFF. CDR3 DNA sequence: TGCGCCAGCAGCCTAGCGGGACAGACCAACAGTGAAGCTTTCTTT.

The chain employs TRBV6-5 and TRBJ1-1; D gene ambiguous. Trimming removed 0 bases at V and 5 bases at J, with 7 bases between. This CDR3 has 13 residues. Germline assignment: CDR1 MNHEY and CDR2 SVGAGI. The CDR3 loop is CASSYSVRTEAFF. CDR3 bases: TGTGCCAGCAGTTACTCTGTGAGGACTGAAGCTTTCTTT.

The chain joins TRBV4-2 to TRBJ2-2; 7 bases fit TRBD2. Germline assignment: CDR1 LGHNA and CDR2 YNFKEQ. V was clipped by 2 bases and J by 1 base; unmatched bases: 7. The length of the CDR3 is 17 residues. CDR3 sequence: CASSQPLAAGNTGELFF. The CDR3, as DNA: TGTGCCAGCAGCCAACCTCTAGCGGCAGGGAACACCGGGGAGCTGTTTTTT.

The chain combines TRBV7-3 with TRBJ2-3; TRBD2 might be the D (6 bases). The germline CDR1 and CDR2 sequences are SGHTA and FQGTGA. The germline V and J ends were trimmed by 2 bases and 0 bases, with 12 bases remaining between them. There are 16 residues in the CDR3. The chain's CDR3 is CASSLGGITSTDTQYF. In DNA, the CDR3 is TGTGCCAGCAGCTTAGGGGGGATCACTAGCACAGATACGCAGTATTTT.

The chain has TRBV7-9 and TRBJ1-3; 9 nucleotides line up with TRBD1. Losses at the gene ends were 5 bases for V and 5 bases for J; bases not matched to a gene: 13. CDR1 and CDR2 (germline): SEHNR, FQNEAQ (reference sequence). This CDR3 has 17 amino acids. CDR3 sequence reads: CASSLATGTGNRNTIYF. In nucleotides, the CDR3 is TGTGCCAGCAGCCTGGCCACCGGGACAGGGAATAGAAACACCATATATTTT.

This chain uses TRBV7-9 with TRBJ2-3, with D perhaps matching TRBD1 (6 bases). Germline values: CDR1 SEHNR, CDR2 FQNEAQ (reference sequence). The CDR3 length is 15 residues. With 5 bases removed from V and 2 bases from J, the gap between germline ends came to 14 bases. This CDR3 is CASSQETGPTDTQYF. CDR3 nucleotide sequence: TGTGCCAGCAGCCAAGAGACAGGACCCACAGATACGCAGTATTTT.

This chain joins TRBV11-2 and TRBJ1-1, with 8 bases fitting TRBD1. This CDR3 has 16 amino acids. Germline V lookup: CDR1 SGHAT, CDR2 FQNNGV. V shed 4 bases and J 4 bases; nucleotides not matched to a gene: 11. The CDR3 is CASSWPERTGGTEAFF. The CDR3 region has the DNA TGTGCCAGCAGCTGGCCAGAACGAACAGGGGGCACTGAAGCTTTCTTT.

The chain recombines TRBV3-1 (or the pseudogene TRBV3-2) with TRBJ1-2; D gene ambiguous. The V gene's germline CDR1 is LGHDT and CDR2 YNNKEL (reference sequence). Trimming shortened V by 0 bases and J by 8 bases, and 13 bases separated the two germline ends. The CDR3 is made up of 14 amino acids. This CDR3 is CASSQERGSGGYTF. As DNA, the CDR3 is TGTGCCAGCAGCCAAGAAAGAGGGTCCGGGGGCTACACCTTC.

The V call is TRBV4-3, the J call TRBJ2-7; D is ambiguous. The V gene's germline CDR1 is LGHNA and CDR2 YSLEER. CDR3 length equals 15 residues. The V and J ends lost 2 bases and 3 bases respectively, with 14 bases between them. In DNA, the CDR3 is TGCGCCAGCAGCCAATTCGGTCTTCTGAACTACGAGCAGTACTTC. Protein sequence: CASSQFGLLNYEQYF.

This chain uses TRBV14 with TRBJ2-5, with 8 bases fitting TRBD2. This CDR3 has 16 amino acids. J lost 1 base, V lost 4 bases, and 8 bases had no gene match. From germline, CDR1 is SGHDN and CDR2 FVKESK. DNA of the CDR3: TGTGCCAGCAGCCTGACGGGCGGGGGGATCCAAGAGACCCAGTACTTC. Its translation is CASSLTGGGIQETQYF.

This clone was detected once. CDR3 in DNA: TGTGCCAGCACCCCACAGGGTGGCACTGAAGCTTTCTTT. Amino acids: CASTPQGGTEAFF. The chain joins TRBV7-2 to TRBJ1-1; D perhaps matches TRBD1 (6 bases). Germline V gives CDR1 SGHTA, CDR2 FQGNSA. V lost 7 bases and J 4 bases, leaving 13 bases between the germline ends. The CDR3 loop spans 13 amino acids. Full variable domain (missing parts from reference TRBV7-2 and TRBJ1-1): GAGVSQSPSNKVTEKGKDVELRCDPISGHTALYWYRQSLGQGLEFLIYFQGNSAPDKSGLPSDRFSAERTGGSVSTLTIQRTQQEDSAVYLCASTPQGGTEAFFGQGTRLTVV.

The chain employs TRBV10-3 and TRBJ1-6, with 11 bases matching TRBD1. Trimming took 6 bases from V and 10 from J; bases not matched to a gene: 5. Germline-derived CDR1 and CDR2 are ENHRY and SYGVKD. This CDR3 has 14 amino acids. CDR3 amino acids: CAIRTRDRGSPLHF. The CDR3 DNA reads as TGTGCCATCAGAACACGGGACAGGGGGTCACCCCTCCACTTT.

J is TRBJ2-7 and V is TRBV19; the D gene is possibly TRBD2 (5 bases). Trimming cost V 4 bases and J 5 bases, with 9 bases left between them. Per the germline V gene, CDR1 is LNHDA and CDR2 is SQIVND (reference sequence). This CDR3 is 12 amino acids long. This CDR3 reads CASSNSGNEQYF. The CDR3 DNA follows: TGTGCCAGTAGTAACTCCGGGAACGAGCAGTACTTC.

The V and J genes are TRBV5-1 and TRBJ1-2; weak D call: TRBD1 (5 bases). CDR1 and CDR2 from the germline V gene are SGHRS and YFSETQ. V lost 4 bases and J lost 0, with 16 bases in between. CDR3 size: 16 residues. CDR3: CASSNVGTGPNYGYTF. CDR3 bases: TGCGCCAGCAGCAACGTTGGGACTGGACCTAACTATGGCTACACCTTC.

This chain connects TRBV30 to TRBJ1-4, with D perhaps TRBD1 (5 bases). This CDR3 has 14 amino acids. Looked up from germline, CDR1 is GTSNPN and CDR2 is SVGIG (reference sequence). The V gene lost 7 bases and the J gene lost 0 bases, with 12 bases spanning the gap. CDR3 region: CASQGTSTNEKLFF. CDR3 nucleotide sequence: TGTGCCTCTCAGGGAACGTCAACTAATGAAAAACTGTTTTTT.

The J gene is TRBJ2-5, the V gene TRBV30, with TRBD1 matching over 9 bases. This CDR3 contains 13 residues. CDR1 GTSNPN and CDR2 SVGIG come from the germline V gene (reference sequence). The ends lost 5 bases at V and 1 base at J; junction bases unmatched: 2. CDR3 nucleotides: TGTGCCTGGGGACAGGGGCTCCAAGAGACCCAGTACTTC. Protein: CAWGQGLQETQYF. Full variable domain (outside the CDR3, taken from reference TRBV30 and TRBJ2-5): SQTIHQWPATLVQPVGSPLSLECTVEGTSNPNLYWYRQAAGRGLQLLFYSVGIGQISSEVPQNLSASRPQDRQFILSSKKLLLSDSGFYLCAWGQGLQETQYFGPGTRLLVL.

V is TRBV7-9 and J is TRBJ1-1, with 7 bases aligning to TRBD1. V lost 1 base, J lost 2 bases, and 4 bases stayed unmatched. Germline CDR1 SEHNR, CDR2 FQNEAQ (reference sequence). This CDR3 contains 15 residues. CDR3 in amino acids: CASSLGDRANTEAFF. DNA of the CDR3: TGTGCCAGCAGCTTAGGTGACAGGGCCAACACTGAAGCTTTCTTT.